Sequencing of this T cell receptor beta chain was carried out in a study of blood T cell repertoires in COVID-19. For the study at large: PBMCs, B-cell-depleted T cells, or T cells were the source of the cDNA or gDNA that made up the material.

Enrollment of patients from Seattle took place during active infection, with longitudinal follow-up. Assay used: immunoSEQ multiplex PCR; TCRdb lists only in-frame clones, some missing. Of 350,000 to 450,000 clones listed, around 87% were seen once; the top ten hold 2.3%. The CDR3 sequence is 14 residues long. The germline CDR1 and CDR2 sequences are SGHRS and YFSETQ. V lost 7 bases and J lost 4, with 17 bases in between. The sequence came from an older woman with COVID-19, enrolled during active disease. Material for sequencing was peripheral blood. The V gene is TRBV5-1, the J gene TRBJ2-5; TRBD1 is a possible D gene (6 bases). As DNA, the CDR3 is TGCGCCAGCCAGGAGACAGGACGCCGAGAGACCCAGTACTTC. This sequence encodes CASQETGRRETQYF.